This record covers a single T cell receptor beta chain. Unmatched junction bases numbered 7, after V lost 4 bases and J lost 4 bases. Looked up from germline, CDR1 is SNHLY and CDR2 is FYNNEI. The CDR3 is 17 residues long. The sample belongs to a study of blood T cell repertoires in COVID-19. Study information: PBMCs, B-cell-depleted T cells, or T cells were the source of the cDNA or gDNA that made up the material.

In the authors' methods: Scientists estimated how many nucleated cells there were by amplifying reference gene primers. The assay was immunoSEQ multiplex PCR, and TCRdb's table has in-frame clones only and misses some. V and J calls and clone size are as listed in that table; D and trimming were resolved from the DNA. This table holds 200,000 or so clones, roughly three quarters found once. The chain is built from TRBV2 and TRBJ2-2; 12 nucleotides align to TRBD2. This clonotype originated in a man between 60 and 70 years old with active or convalescent COVID-19. The sequenced sample consisted of peripheral blood. The CDR3 coding sequence is TGTGCCAGCAGTGTTCCTAGCGGGAGGGTCGGCACCGGGGAGCTGTTTTTT. Its translation: CASSVPSGRVGTGELFF.